This TCR beta chain was sequenced for a study of blood T cell repertoires in COVID-19. Overall study context: Researchers got acute and convalescent COVID-19 samples from the United States, Italy and Spain. From T cells, B-cell-depleted T cells, or PBMCs came the material, which was cDNA or gDNA.

Per the authors' pipeline: Amplification with reference gene primers provided the estimates of nucleated cell counts. Here immunoSEQ multiplex PCR was the method, and the copy in TCRdb shows in-frame clones only, minus some. V and J calls and clone size are as listed in that table; D and trimming were resolved from the DNA. The sample consists of around 100,000 clones, just under 85% of them appearing once. The ends lost 4 bases at V and 4 bases at J; junction bases unmatched: 6. The CDR3 extends over 14 amino acids. In germline, CDR1 is SQVTM, CDR2 ANQGSEA. Material for sequencing was peripheral blood. J is TRBJ2-2 and V is TRBV29-1; 7 nucleotides align to TRBD1. The sequence came from a man aged 50 to 60 with active or convalescent COVID-19. Here the CDR3 reads CSVGPRGFTGELFF. CDR3 nucleotide sequence: TGCAGCGTTGGGCCCAGGGGGTTCACCGGGGAGCTGTTTTTT.